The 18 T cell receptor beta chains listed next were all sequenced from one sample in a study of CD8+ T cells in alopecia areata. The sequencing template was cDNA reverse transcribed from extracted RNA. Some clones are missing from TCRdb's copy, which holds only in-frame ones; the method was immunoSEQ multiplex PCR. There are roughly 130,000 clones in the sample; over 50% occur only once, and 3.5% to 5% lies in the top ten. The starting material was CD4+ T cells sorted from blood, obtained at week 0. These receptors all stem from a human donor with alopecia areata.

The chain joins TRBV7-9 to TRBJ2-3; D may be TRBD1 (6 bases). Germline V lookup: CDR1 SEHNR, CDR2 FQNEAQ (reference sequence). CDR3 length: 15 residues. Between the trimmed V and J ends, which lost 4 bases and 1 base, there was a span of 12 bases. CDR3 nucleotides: TGTGCCAGCAGCTCAGGGGACGGAGGCACAGATACGCAGTATTTT. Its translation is CASSSGDGGTDTQYF.

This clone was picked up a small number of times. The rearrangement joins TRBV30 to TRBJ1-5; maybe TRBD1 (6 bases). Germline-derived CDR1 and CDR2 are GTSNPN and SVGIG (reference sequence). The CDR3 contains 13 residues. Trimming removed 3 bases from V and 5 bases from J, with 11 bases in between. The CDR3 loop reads CAWSRGEDQPQHF. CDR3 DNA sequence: TGTGCCTGGAGCAGGGGCGAAGATCAGCCCCAGCATTTT.

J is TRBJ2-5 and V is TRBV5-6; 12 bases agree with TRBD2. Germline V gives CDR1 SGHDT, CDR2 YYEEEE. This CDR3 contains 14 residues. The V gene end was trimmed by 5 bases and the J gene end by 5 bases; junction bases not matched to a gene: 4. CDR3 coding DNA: TGTGCCAGCAGTCTAGCGGGGGGGCACGAGACCCAGTACTTC. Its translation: CASSLAGGHETQYF. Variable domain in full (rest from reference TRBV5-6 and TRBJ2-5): DAGVTQSPTHLIKTRGQQVTLRCSPKSGHDTVSWYQQALGQGPQFIFQYYEEEERQRGNFPDRFSGHQFPNYSSELNVNALLLGDSALYLCASSLAGGHETQYFGPGTRLLVL.

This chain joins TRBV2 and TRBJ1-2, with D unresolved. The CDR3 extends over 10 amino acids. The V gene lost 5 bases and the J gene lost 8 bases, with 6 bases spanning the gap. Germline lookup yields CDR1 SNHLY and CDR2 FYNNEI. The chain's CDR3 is CASSNPGYTF. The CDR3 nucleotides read TGTGCCAGCAGTAATCCGGGCTACACCTTC. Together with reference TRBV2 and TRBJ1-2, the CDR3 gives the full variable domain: EPEVTQTPSHQVTQMGQEVILRCVPISNHLYFYWYRQILGQKVEFLVSFYNNEISEKSEIFDDQFSVERPDGSNFTLKIRSTKLEDSAMYFCASSNPGYTFGSGTRLTVV.

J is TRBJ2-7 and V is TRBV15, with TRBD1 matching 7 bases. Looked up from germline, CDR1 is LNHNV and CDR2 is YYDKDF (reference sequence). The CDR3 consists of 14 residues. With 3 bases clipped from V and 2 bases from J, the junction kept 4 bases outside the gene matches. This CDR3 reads CATSRDRRAYEQYF. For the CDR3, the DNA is TGTGCCACCAGCAGGGACAGGAGAGCCTACGAGCAGTACTTC.

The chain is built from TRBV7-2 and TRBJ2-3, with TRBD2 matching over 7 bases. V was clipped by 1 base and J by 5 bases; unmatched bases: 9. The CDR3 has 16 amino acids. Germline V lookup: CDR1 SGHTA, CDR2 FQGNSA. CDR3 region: CASSLVAGEERDTQYF. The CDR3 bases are TGTGCCAGCAGCTTAGTTGCGGGAGAGGAGAGAGATACGCAGTATTTT.

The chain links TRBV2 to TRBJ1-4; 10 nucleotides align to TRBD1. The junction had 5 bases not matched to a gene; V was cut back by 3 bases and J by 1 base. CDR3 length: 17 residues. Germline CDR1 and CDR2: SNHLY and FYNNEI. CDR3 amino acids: CASSDPDRGQTNEKLFF. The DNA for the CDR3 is TGTGCCAGCAGTGACCCCGACAGGGGGCAAACTAATGAAAAACTGTTTTTT.

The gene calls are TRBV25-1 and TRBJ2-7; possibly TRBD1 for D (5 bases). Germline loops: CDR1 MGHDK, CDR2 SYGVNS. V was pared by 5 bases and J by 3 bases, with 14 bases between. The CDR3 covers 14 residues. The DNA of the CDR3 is TGTGCCAGCAGTTACAGGACGTATAACTACGAGCAGTACTTC. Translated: CASSYRTYNYEQYF.

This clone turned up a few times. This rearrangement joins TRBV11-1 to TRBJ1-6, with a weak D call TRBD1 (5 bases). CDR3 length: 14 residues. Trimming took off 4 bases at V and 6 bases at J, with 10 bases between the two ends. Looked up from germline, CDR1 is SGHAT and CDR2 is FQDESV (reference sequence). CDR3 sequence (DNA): TGTGCCAGCAGCTACGGGACCGTTAATTCACCCCTCCACTTT. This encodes CASSYGTVNSPLHF.

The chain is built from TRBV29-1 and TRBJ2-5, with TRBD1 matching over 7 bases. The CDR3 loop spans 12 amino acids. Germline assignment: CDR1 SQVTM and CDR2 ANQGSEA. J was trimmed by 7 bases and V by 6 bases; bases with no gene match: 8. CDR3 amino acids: CSVVRQGMTQYF. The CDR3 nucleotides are TGCAGCGTAGTCAGACAGGGAATGACCCAGTACTTC. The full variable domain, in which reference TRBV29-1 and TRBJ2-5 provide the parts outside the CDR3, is SAVISQKPSRDICQRGTSLTIQCQVDSQVTMMFWYRQQPGQSLTLIATANQGSEATYESGFVIDKFPISRPNLTFSTLTVSNMSPEDSSIYLCSVVRQGMTQYFGPGTRLLVL.

This chain's CDR3 is CATSSPPWRVRGAFF. The CDR3 coding sequence is TGTGCCACCAGCAGTCCCCCATGGCGGGTTCGGGGAGCTTTCTTT. This chain links TRBV15 with TRBJ1-1; D remains ambiguous. CDR1 LNHNV and CDR2 YYDKDF come from the germline V gene (reference sequence). The ends were cut back, 3 bases at V and 10 bases at J, with 21 bases in the middle. This CDR3 is built from 15 residues.

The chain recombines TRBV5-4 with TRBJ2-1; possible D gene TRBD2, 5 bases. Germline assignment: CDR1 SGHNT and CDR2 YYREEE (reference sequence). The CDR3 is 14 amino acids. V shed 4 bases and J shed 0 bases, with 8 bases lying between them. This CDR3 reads CASSLAGSYNEQFF. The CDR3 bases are TGTGCCAGCAGCCTTGCGGGCTCCTACAATGAGCAGTTCTTC.

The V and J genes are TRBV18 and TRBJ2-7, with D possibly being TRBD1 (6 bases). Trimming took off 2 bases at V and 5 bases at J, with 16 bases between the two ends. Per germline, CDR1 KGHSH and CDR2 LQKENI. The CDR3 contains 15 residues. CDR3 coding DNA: TGTGCCAGCTCACCATGGCGGCAGGGGCGGAACGAGCAGTACTTC. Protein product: CASSPWRQGRNEQYF.

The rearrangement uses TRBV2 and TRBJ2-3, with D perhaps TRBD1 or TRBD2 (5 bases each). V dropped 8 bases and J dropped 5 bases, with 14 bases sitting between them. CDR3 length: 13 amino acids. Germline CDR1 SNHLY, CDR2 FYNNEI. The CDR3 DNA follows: TGTGCCAGCGAAACTGTTGGGGGAGATACGCAGTATTTT. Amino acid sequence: CASETVGGDTQYF.

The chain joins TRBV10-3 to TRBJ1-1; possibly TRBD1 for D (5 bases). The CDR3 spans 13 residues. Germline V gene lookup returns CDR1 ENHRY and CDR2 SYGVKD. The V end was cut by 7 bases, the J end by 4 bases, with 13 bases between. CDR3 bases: TGTGCCATCAAGGAGGCGCAGGGCACTGAAGCTTTCTTT. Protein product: CAIKEAQGTEAFF.

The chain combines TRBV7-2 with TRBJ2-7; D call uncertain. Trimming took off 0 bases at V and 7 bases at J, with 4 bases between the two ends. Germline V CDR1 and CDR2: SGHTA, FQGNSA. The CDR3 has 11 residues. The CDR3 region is CASSLAQEQYF. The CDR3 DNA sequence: TGTGCCAGCAGCTTAGCCCAGGAGCAGTACTTC.

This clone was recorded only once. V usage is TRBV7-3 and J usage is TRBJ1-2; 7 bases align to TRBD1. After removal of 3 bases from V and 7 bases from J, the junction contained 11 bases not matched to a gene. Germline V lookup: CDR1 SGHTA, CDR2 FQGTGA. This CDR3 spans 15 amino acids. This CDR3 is CASSLGSGQSSGYTF. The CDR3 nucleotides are TGTGCCAGCAGCTTGGGCTCGGGACAGTCAAGTGGCTACACCTTC.

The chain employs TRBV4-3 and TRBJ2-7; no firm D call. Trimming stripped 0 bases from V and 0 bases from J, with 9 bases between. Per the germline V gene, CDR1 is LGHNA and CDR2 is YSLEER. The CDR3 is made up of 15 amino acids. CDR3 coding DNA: TGCGCCAGCAGCCAAGATCGAGTCAGCTCCTACGAGCAGTACTTC. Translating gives CASSQDRVSSYEQYF.